The clone carrying this T cell receptor (beta chain) came up a few times. What it recognizes is unknown. This CDR3 region has 13 residues. With 1 base removed from V and 5 bases from J, the gap between germline ends came to 8 bases. CDR1 is SGHDN, CDR2 FVKESK, per germline. Primers: 60 Vbeta forward and 13 Jbeta reverse. Only in-frame clones appear in the TCRdb table, and some are missing; sequencing was by immunoSEQ multiplex PCR. The sample records 150,000 to 250,000 clones, 70% to 80% being singletons. These data originate in a study of cytomegalovirus exposure and HLA in healthy donors. Regarding the study as a whole: Accurate prediction of most subjects' HLA-A and HLA-B alleles from TCR beta sequences was reported. For most TCR beta V segments, an earlier analysis put the productive rate at about 90% or about 30% of the time. A missense variant in DCLRE1C was later tied to TCR beta V- and J-gene trimming.

This clonotype was obtained from a woman between 25 and 40 years old in good health and CMV-seropositive. The J gene is TRBJ1-1, the V gene TRBV14; tentative D call: TRBD1 (6 bases). Sample: PBMCs. The CDR3 sequence: CASSQGTATEAFF. The CDR3 DNA reads as TGTGCCAGCAGCCAAGGGACAGCTACTGAAGCTTTCTTT.